Here is one T cell receptor (beta chain) with its context. The target antigen is unknown. The record originates from a study of T cells in localized non-small cell lung cancer. Here immunoSEQ multiplex PCR was the method, and the copy in TCRdb shows in-frame clones only, minus some. Of about 16,000 clones listed, around 90% are singletons. Notes on the study in general: Median around 56 top-100 tumor clones were shared with paired adjacent lung. Longer overall survival was linked to higher blood T cell density. Peak T cell clonality was found in uninvolved adjacent lung, exceeding tumor. Heterogeneity cannot be ruled out, as sequencing used one tumor region only.

The CDR3 has 15 residues. In germline, CDR1 is MNHEY, CDR2 SVGAGI. V lost 2 bases to trimming and J lost 5 bases; unmatched junction nucleotides: 3. The specimen comprised peripheral blood mononuclear cells, sampled before any cancer treatment. The rearrangement links TRBV6-5 to TRBJ2-2; TRBD1 aligns across 9 bases. The TCR sequence derives from a woman between 40 and 69 years old with stage III lung adenocarcinoma. The CDR3 region is CASSYGTGSTGELFF. In DNA form, the CDR3 reads TGTGCCAGCAGTTACGGGACAGGGTCGACCGGGGAGCTGTTTTTT.